These T cell receptor beta chains were read from a single sample in a study of T-cell memory formation after mild COVID-19. TCRdb reanalysed the 5' RACE reads using MiXCR and keeps one entry per CDR3 protein. The sample lists a few hundred thousand distinct CDR3 sequences; roughly 15% were seen once. Sequenced material: PBMCs or a T cell subset sorted from them (not recorded which). The receptor set was obtained from a man between 18 and 29 years old who had mild COVID-19 (a few samples of this study predate the infection). Cell type and time point are not known. The CDR3 runs from the conserved cysteine through the conserved F or W. The order of the fields is D gene, V gene, J gene, clone size, CDR3 protein, CDR3 DNA. The D gene is left open where the match is weak. The size entry is marked missing in some rows and otherwise reads once, few, many or a size class.

-	TRBV7-2	TRBJ2-6	-	CASSLAAGHGANVLTF	TGTGCCAGCAGCTTAGCAGCAGGGCACGGGGCCAACGTCCTGACTTTC
TRBD2	TRBV11-2	TRBJ2-1	few	CASSPGLAGGIYNEQFF	TGTGCCAGCAGCCCAGGACTAGCGGGGGGGATCTACAATGAGCAGTTCTTC
-	TRBV5-1	TRBJ2-5	-	CASSFWGLEAETQYF	TGCGCCAGCAGCTTTTGGGGTCTCGAGGCAGAGACCCAGTACTTC
-	TRBV5-5	TRBJ2-1	-	CASSLVAAIYNEQFF	TGTGCCAGCAGCTTGGTGGCAGCCATCTACAATGAGCAGTTCTTC
-	TRBV6-2/TRBV6-3	TRBJ1-1	-	CASSYSTGWEAFF	TGTGCCAGCAGTTACTCGACGGGCTGGGAAGCTTTCTTT
-	TRBV20-1	TRBJ1-5	-	CSATRGANNQPQHF	TGCAGTGCTACCCGAGGTGCGAACAATCAGCCCCAGCATTTT
TRBD1	TRBV5-4	TRBJ2-1	-	CASSEGQVSYNEQFF	TGTGCCAGCAGCGAGGGACAGGTATCCTACAATGAGCAGTTCTTC
TRBD2	TRBV7-8	TRBJ2-5	few	CASSFREGIATQYF	TGTGCCAGCAGCTTCAGGGAGGGTATAGCGACCCAGTACTTC
-	TRBV5-1	TRBJ1-1	-	CASSLRGEDTEAFF	TGCGCCAGCAGCCTTAGAGGGGAGGACACTGAAGCTTTCTTT
TRBD1	TRBV18	TRBJ2-5	-	CASSRFRGETQYF	TGTGCCAGCTCACGCTTCAGGGGGGAGACCCAGTACTTC
-	TRBV11-2	TRBJ1-1	few	CASSPNGGMRAFF	TGTGCCAGCAGCCCCAACGGGGGAATGCGAGCTTTCTTT
-	TRBV15	TRBJ2-1	many	CATSRAGSSSNEQFF	TGTGCCACCAGCAGAGCTGGGAGCTCGTCCAATGAGCAGTTCTTC
-	TRBV9	TRBJ1-6	few	CASSPSRALGNSPLHF	TGTGCCAGCAGCCCCTCTCGGGCCCTCGGGAATTCACCCCTCCACTTT
-	TRBV7-9	TRBJ2-3	-	CASSPTILADTQYF	TGTGCCAGCAGCCCAACGATTCTAGCAGATACGCAGTATTTT
-	TRBV18	TRBJ2-1	many	CASSPPAGTAYNEQFF	TGTGCCAGCTCACCACCGGCGGGGACCGCCTACAATGAGCAGTTCTTC
TRBD1	TRBV20-1	TRBJ1-2	-	CSAREQGLLYGYTF	TGCAGTGCTAGAGAACAGGGGCTCCTCTATGGCTACACCTTC
TRBD1	TRBV20-1	TRBJ1-1	-	CSARDPARGLDEAFF	TGCAGTGCTAGAGACCCAGCAAGGGGGCTGGATGAAGCTTTCTTT
TRBD1	TRBV6-1	TRBJ1-5	few	CASSDPGQGRDQPQHF	TGTGCCAGCAGTGACCCCGGACAGGGGAGGGATCAGCCCCAGCATTTT
TRBD2	TRBV4-2	TRBJ2-1	once	CATLTSQRNNEQFF	TGTGCCACCTTGACTAGCCAGAGGAACAATGAGCAGTTCTTC
-	TRBV7-2	TRBJ2-7	once	CASSLGVLAGDEQYF	TGTGCCAGCAGCTTGGGTGTACTAGCTGGGGACGAGCAGTACTTC
-	TRBV6-5	TRBJ1-2	few	CALPTAQKKGANYGYTF	TGTGCCTTACCTACGGCACAGAAAAAAGGAGCTAACTATGGCTACACCTTC
-	TRBV7-9	TRBJ2-4	-	CASSLVGQSNIQYF	TGTGCCAGCAGCTTAGTAGGACAGTCAAACATTCAGTACTTC
-	TRBV9	TRBJ2-5	few	CASSELSGTQYF	TGTGCCAGCAGCGAGTTAAGCGGGACCCAGTACTTC
-	TRBV5-1	TRBJ2-5	few	CASSLAYSQLETQYF	TGCGCCAGCAGCTTGGCCTATAGCCAGCTGGAGACCCAGTACTTC
TRBD2	TRBV3-1	TRBJ2-3	many	CASSQGLAGISTDTQYF	TGTGCCAGCAGCCAAGGACTAGCGGGGATAAGCACAGATACGCAGTATTTT
-	TRBV4-3	TRBJ2-7	-	CASSQDADYEQYF	TGCGCCAGCAGCCAAGATGCAGACTACGAGCAGTACTTC
-	TRBV5-1	TRBJ2-5	few	CASSLDGRGVTQETQYF	TGCGCCAGCAGCTTGGACGGTCGGGGAGTTACACAAGAGACCCAGTACTTC
TRBD2	TRBV6-2/TRBV6-3	TRBJ2-5	many	CASSNGLATETQYF	TGTGCCAGCAGTAACGGACTAGCGACAGAGACCCAGTACTTC
-	TRBV7-2	TRBJ1-6	many	CASSLGSGTTSPLHF	TGTGCCAGCAGCTTAGGCTCCGGGACTACTTCACCCCTCCACTTT
-	TRBV28	TRBJ1-6	-	CASSLWGALGSPLHF	TGTGCCAGCAGTTTATGGGGGGCGCTGGGTTCACCCCTCCACTTT
-	TRBV5-1	TRBJ2-5	many	CASSPEAGHVGETQYF	TGCGCCAGCAGCCCGGAAGCGGGCCATGTGGGGGAGACCCAGTACTTC
-	TRBV20-1	TRBJ2-1	-	CSTSDFYNEQFF	TGCAGTACCTCGGACTTTTACAATGAGCAGTTCTTC
TRBD2	TRBV11-2	TRBJ2-1	few	CASSGTSGGAYNEQFF	TGTGCCAGCAGCGGGACTAGCGGGGGGGCCTACAATGAGCAGTTCTTC
TRBD1	TRBV7-6	TRBJ2-7	many	CASSLAGTEPYEQYF	TGTGCCAGCAGCTTAGCTGGGACAGAACCCTACGAGCAGTACTTC
-	TRBV7-2	TRBJ1-1	few	CASRSDRHTEAFF	TGTGCCAGCAGAAGTGACAGGCACACTGAAGCTTTCTTT
-	TRBV4-3	TRBJ2-2	-	CASNLDGSPTGELFF	TGCGCCAGCAATCTCGACGGGTCCCCCACCGGGGAGCTGTTTTTT
-	TRBV7-2	TRBJ1-4	many	CASSLGGLSNEKLFF	TGTGCCAGCAGCTTAGGGGGGCTGTCTAATGAAAAACTGTTTTTT